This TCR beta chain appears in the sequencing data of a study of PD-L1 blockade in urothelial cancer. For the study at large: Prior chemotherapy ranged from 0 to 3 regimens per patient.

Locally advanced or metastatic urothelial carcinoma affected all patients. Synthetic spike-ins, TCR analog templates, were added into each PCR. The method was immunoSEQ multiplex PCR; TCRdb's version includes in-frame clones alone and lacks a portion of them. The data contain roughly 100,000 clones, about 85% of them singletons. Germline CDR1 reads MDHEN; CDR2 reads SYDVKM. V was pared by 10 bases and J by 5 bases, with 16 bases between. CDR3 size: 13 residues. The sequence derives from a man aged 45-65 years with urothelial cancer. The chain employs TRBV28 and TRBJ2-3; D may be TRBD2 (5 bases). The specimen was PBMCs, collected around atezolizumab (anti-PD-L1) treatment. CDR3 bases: TGTGCCACCTTAGGGAGTAATCAAGATACGCAGTATTTT. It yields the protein CATLGSNQDTQYF.